Listed below are T cell receptor beta chains from one sample, sequenced in a study of cytomegalovirus exposure and HLA in healthy donors. Some clones are missing from TCRdb's copy, which holds only in-frame ones; the method was immunoSEQ multiplex PCR. The sample gives tens of thousands of clones, 73% of which show up once; 5% to 7% is in the top ten. Sequencing used PBMCs. The receptors here all came from a man aged 50 or older in good health and CMV-seronegative. Each CDR3 is given with its conserved first and last residue. The D gene is left open where the match is weak. Expanded clones are given a class, and other clones once, few, many or no size at all.

CDR3 DNA	CDR3 protein	J gene	clone size	D gene	V gene
TGTGCCAGTAGTCGACCGGGGAACACTGAAGCTTTCTTT	CASSRPGNTEAFF	TRBJ1-1	once	.	TRBV19
TGTGCCAGCAGCCGTAATAGCGGGGGGGCGGCAGATACGCAGTATTTT	CASSRNSGGAADTQYF	TRBJ2-3	.	TRBD2	TRBV7-6
TGTGCCAGCTCCGAGGGGGGGGATTACAATGGCTACACCTTC	CASSEGGDYNGYTF	TRBJ1-2	.	.	TRBV7-3
TGTGCCTGGCTACCACCGGGACTCAGGCAGACAGATACGCAGTATTTT	CAWLPPGLRQTDTQYF	TRBJ2-3	.	.	TRBV30
TGTGCCAGCAGCTTATTTCGGACAGGGCGGATCAAAAACATTCAGTACTTC	CASSLFRTGRIKNIQYF	TRBJ2-4	.	TRBD1	TRBV7-8
TGTGCCAGCAGCTTCGGGACAGGGGTCGGCTACACCTTC	CASSFGTGVGYTF	TRBJ1-2	.	TRBD1	TRBV5-6
TGTGCCAGCAGTACGCGACAGGGTAGTAATCAGCCCCAGCATTTT	CASSTRQGSNQPQHF	TRBJ1-5	.	TRBD1	TRBV27
TGTGCCAGCACCAACCCCGGGAACCGCTACGAGCAGTACTTC	CASTNPGNRYEQYF	TRBJ2-7	.	.	TRBV7-9
TGTGCCAGCAGCTCCGCTACAGGGGATAATTCACCCCTCCACTTT	CASSSATGDNSPLHF	TRBJ1-6	.	TRBD1	TRBV7-8
TGTGCCAGCAGCTTGGGGGACAGGGGGCGGAACATTCAGTACTTC	CASSLGDRGRNIQYF	TRBJ2-4	.	TRBD1	TRBV5-4
TGTGCCAGCAGCGGTGGACAGGGGGTAGACGAGCAGTACTTC	CASSGGQGVDEQYF	TRBJ2-7	.	TRBD1	TRBV9
TGTGCCAGCAGCTTGAGTTCTGTACTGCCTGAAGCTTTCTTT	CASSLSSVLPEAFF	TRBJ1-1	.	.	TRBV5-8
TGCAGCGTTCGGGGGGCCTCCTACGAGCAGTACTTC	CSVRGASYEQYF	TRBJ2-7	.	.	TRBV29-1
TGCGCCAGCAGCCGCACTAGCGGCCAAGCAGATACGCAGTATTTT	CASSRTSGQADTQYF	TRBJ2-3	.	TRBD2	TRBV4-1
TGTGCCAGCAGCTTAACTCTGGACAGGGGGCTTGATACGCAGTATTTT	CASSLTLDRGLDTQYF	TRBJ2-3	.	TRBD1	TRBV7-6